These T cell receptor beta chains were read from a single sample in a study of response to subunit inactivated influenza vaccine. A single record per CDR3 protein comes from TCRdb applying MiXCR to the RT-PCR reads. The sample has 500,000 to 600,000 distinct CDR3 sequences; about 11% are singletons. These same data were also listed under a study on T cells expressing NK-cell markers.

The source material was PBMCs from blood, sampled on the day of vaccination. The source of these receptors is a man aged 45-60 years who received an inactivated influenza vaccine. Each CDR3 is given with its conserved first and last residue. Each record gives: V gene, D gene, J gene, clone size, CDR3 DNA, CDR3 protein. The D gene is left open where the match is weak. Expanded clones are given a class, and other clones once, few, many or no size at all.

>TRBV28|-|TRBJ1-5|few
TGTGCCAGCAGTATAACCTTTAGCAATCAGCCCCAGCATTTT
CASSITFSNQPQHF
>TRBV25-1|-|TRBJ2-1|few
TGTGCCAGCAGCTATAATCTCCGGGACAATGAGCAGTTCTTC
CASSYNLRDNEQFF
>TRBV5-1|-|TRBJ2-7|few
TGCGCCAGCAGCTCGATGCAGAAGTTACCCTACGAGCAGTACTTC
CASSSMQKLPYEQYF
>TRBV7-6|TRBD1|TRBJ2-1|-
TGTGCCAGCAGCGAGGGACAGCTGACCTCCTACAATGAGCAGTTCTTC
CASSEGQLTSYNEQFF
>TRBV7-9|TRBD1|TRBJ2-7|few
TGTGCCAGCAGGGCTAGTGGGACAGGGAACCACGAGCAGTACTTC
CASRASGTGNHEQYF
>TRBV15|-|TRBJ1-1|few
TGTGCCACCAGCAGAGATCTTCCGAACACTGAAGCTTTCTTT
CATSRDLPNTEAFF
>TRBV29-1|-|TRBJ1-1|-
TGCAGCGTCAAAAAAGTCTCAGGAGCCCCGAACACTGAAGCTTTCTTT
CSVKKVSGAPNTEAFF
>TRBV13|TRBD1|TRBJ2-7|few
TGTGCCAGCAGCTTATCTCGCAGGGGGCCGGGGGAGCAGTACTTC
CASSLSRRGPGEQYF
>TRBV7-2|TRBD2|TRBJ2-1|-
TGTGCCAGCAGTTTTAGCGGGAGTTTCTACAATGAGCAGTTCTTC
CASSFSGSFYNEQFF
>TRBV6-1|-|TRBJ2-5|many
TGTGCCAGCAGCTCGGGACCCTGGGAGACCCAGTACTTC
CASSSGPWETQYF
>TRBV20-1|-|TRBJ2-7|few
TGCAGTGCTAGATTACCCCTTCCCGAGGACGAGCAGTACTTC
CSARLPLPEDEQYF
>TRBV2|TRBD1|TRBJ1-2|-
TGTGCCAGCAGAGCGGACAGGGGAGGAGAGGGCTACACCTTC
CASRADRGGEGYTF
>TRBV29-1|-|TRBJ2-1|many
TGCAGCGTCCCGGGGGGCCGAGGCTATGAGCAGTTCTTC
CSVPGGRGYEQFF
>TRBV4-3|-|TRBJ2-3|-
TGCGCCAGCAGCCAGAAAACTAGGGGGAGCACAGATACGCAGTATTTT
CASSQKTRGSTDTQYF
>TRBV10-3|TRBD1|TRBJ2-3|-
TGTGCCATCAGTGCAACAGGGGGTTCGGGTGATACGCAGTATTTT
CAISATGGSGDTQYF
>TRBV5-1|-|TRBJ2-7|-
TGCGCCAGCAGACAGGAGGGGCCGAGCTCCTACGAGCAGTACTTC
CASRQEGPSSYEQYF
>TRBV20-1|-|TRBJ2-7|few
TGCAGTGCTTATCGGACGGACTCCTACGAGCAGTACTTC
CSAYRTDSYEQYF
>TRBV20-1|TRBD2|TRBJ2-7|few
TGCAGTGCTAGAGAGCTCGCGGGAGTGCTCTCCTACGAGCAGTACTTC
CSARELAGVLSYEQYF
>TRBV5-1|TRBD2|TRBJ2-3|-
TGCGCCAGCAGCCCGGGGCATAGCGGGGTTTTAGATACGCAGTATTTT
CASSPGHSGVLDTQYF
>TRBV3-1|-|TRBJ2-4|-
TGTGCCAGCAGCCAAGGGGGGGCGGCCAAAAACATTCAGTACTTC
CASSQGGAAKNIQYF
>TRBV27|-|TRBJ1-1|-
TGTGCCAGCAGTGGCCGTCCGAGGAACACTGAAGCTTTCTTT
CASSGRPRNTEAFF
>TRBV7-6|TRBD2|TRBJ2-7|-
TGTGCCAGCAGCTCCGGGACTAGCGGGGGGGCGCGGTACGAGCAGTACTTC
CASSSGTSGGARYEQYF
>TRBV28|-|TRBJ2-4|-
TGTGCCAGCAGTAACCCCCTAAGAGAAGCCAAAAACATTCAGTACTTC
CASSNPLREAKNIQYF
>TRBV9|TRBD2|TRBJ2-3|few
TGTGCCAGCAAGGCGGGGACTAGCATCACAGATACGCAGTATTTT
CASKAGTSITDTQYF
>TRBV4-3|-|TRBJ2-7|-
TGCGCCAGCAGCCAAACTCTGACGGGTCCCTACGAGCAGTACTTC
CASSQTLTGPYEQYF
>TRBV18|-|TRBJ2-7|-
TGTGCCAGCTCACCTGCGACAGAGGAGCAGTACTTC
CASSPATEEQYF
>TRBV7-2|-|TRBJ2-2|-
TGTGCCAGCAGCAGACGTAACACCGGGGAGCTGTTTTTT
CASSRRNTGELFF
>TRBV5-1|-|TRBJ1-2|-
TGCGCCAGCAGCTCGGGGACGGTACTTAACTATGGCTACACCTTC
CASSSGTVLNYGYTF
>TRBV5-5|-|TRBJ1-1|-
TGTGCCAGCAGCTTGGTATCGCAGGATGAAGCTTTCTTT
CASSLVSQDEAFF